What follows are 27 T cell receptor beta chains derived from one specimen sequenced in a study of cytomegalovirus exposure and HLA in healthy donors. 60 Vbeta and 13 Jbeta primers were used in PCR. TCRdb's copy holds only in-frame clones and misses some; the assay was immunoSEQ multiplex PCR. The sample holds about 130,000 clones, roughly four fifths seen once. The specimen sequenced was PBMCs. These TCRs come from a woman aged 45-60 years in good health and CMV-seropositive.

The genes are TRBV29-1 and TRBJ1-2; no reliable D call. This CDR3 has 13 amino acids. From germline, CDR1 is SQVTM and CDR2 ANQGSEA. The germline V and J ends were trimmed by 8 bases and 5 bases, with 18 bases remaining between them. This CDR3 reads CSFRIASGYGYTF. The CDR3, as DNA: TGCAGCTTCAGGATAGCCTCGGGATATGGCTACACCTTC. Using reference TRBV29-1 and TRBJ1-2 for the parts outside the CDR3, the full variable domain is SAVISQKPSRDICQRGTSLTIQCQVDSQVTMMFWYRQQPGQSLTLIATANQGSEATYESGFVIDKFPISRPNLTFSTLTVSNMSPEDSSIYLCSFRIASGYGYTFGSGTRLTVV.

J is TRBJ1-6 and V is TRBV11-2; the match to TRBD1 covers 10 bases. After removal of 6 bases from V and 12 bases from J, the junction contained 5 bases not matched to a gene. The CDR3 has 13 amino acids. Germline V gene lookup returns CDR1 SGHAT and CDR2 FQNNGV. The CDR3 sequence: CASSLGQGVPLHF. The CDR3 coding sequence is TGTGCCAGCAGTCTAGGACAGGGGGTACCCCTCCACTTT. Full variable domain (missing parts from reference TRBV11-2 and TRBJ1-6): EAGVAQSPRYKIIEKRQSVAFWCNPISGHATLYWYQQILGQGPKLLIQFQNNGVVDDSQLPKDRFSAERLKGVDSTLKIQPAKLEDSAVYLCASSLGQGVPLHFGNGTRLTVT.

This rearrangement joins TRBV6-1 to TRBJ1-1; 9 positions match TRBD1. Germline CDR1 MNHNS, CDR2 SASEGT. The CDR3 has 15 amino acids. The trim removed 2 bases at V and 4 bases at J, leaving 5 bases unmatched. CDR3 DNA sequence: TGTGCCAGCAGTGAAAGAGCGACAGGGGGCACTGAAGCTTTCTTT. It translates to CASSERATGGTEAFF.

V usage is TRBV6-5 and J usage is TRBJ1-1, with unresolved D. CDR1 and CDR2 from the germline V gene are MNHEY and SVGAGI. This CDR3 is built from 14 residues. The germline V and J ends were trimmed by 7 bases and 2 bases, with 14 bases remaining between them. The CDR3 loop reads CASKQPNRNTEAFF. The CDR3 nucleotides are TGTGCCAGCAAACAGCCGAATAGAAACACTGAAGCTTTCTTT.

CDR3 coding DNA: TGTGCCAGTAGCCCCCGGCTAGCGGGAGTTAACATTCAGTACTTC. It specifies CASSPRLAGVNIQYF. This rearrangement joins TRBV19 to TRBJ2-4; 10 nucleotides match TRBD2. CDR3 length equals 15 residues. Germline-derived CDR1 and CDR2 are LNHDA and SQIVND (reference sequence). The trim removed 6 bases at V and 7 bases at J, leaving 9 bases unmatched.

The rearrangement links TRBV25-1 to TRBJ2-6, with 8 bases that match TRBD1. Germline V gene lookup returns CDR1 MGHDK and CDR2 SYGVNS. The CDR3 extends over 17 amino acids. Trimming at V came to 4 bases and at J to 0 bases, leaving 5 bases not matched to a gene. As DNA, the CDR3 is TGTGCCAGCAGTGGTGACAGGGGAAGCTCTGGGGCCAACGTCCTGACTTTC. Amino acid sequence: CASSGDRGSSGANVLTF.

The CDR3 DNA is TGTGCCAGCAGTGTTTTCCACGGGAACACTGAAGCTTTCTTT. Translation gives CASSVFHGNTEAFF. This chain links TRBV6-4 with TRBJ1-1; D call uncertain. The V end was cut by 4 bases, the J end by 1 base, with 10 bases between. Germline V gene lookup returns CDR1 MRHNA and CDR2 SNTAGT. This CDR3 is 14 amino acids long.

The chain recombines TRBV6-1 with TRBJ1-2; D is unresolved. Trimming left V 0 bases short and J 0 bases short, with 11 bases between. CDR1 is MNHNS, CDR2 SASEGT, per germline. This CDR3 has 16 amino acids. CDR3 sequence: CASSEAPRPSNYGYTF. CDR3 DNA: TGTGCCAGCAGTGAAGCCCCGCGGCCGTCTAACTATGGCTACACCTTC.

The chain links TRBV7-2 to TRBJ2-5, with 12 positions matching TRBD2. The CDR3 runs to 15 residues. V lost 1 base, J lost 7 bases, and 4 bases stayed unmatched. Germline CDR1 and CDR2: SGHTA and FQGNSA. The CDR3 DNA is TGTGCCAGCAGCTTAGGTCTAGCGGGGGGGCGGACCCAGTACTTC. The encoded protein is CASSLGLAGGRTQYF.

The V gene is TRBV2, the J gene TRBJ1-4, with 9 bases aligning to TRBD1. The CDR3 is made up of 14 amino acids. V gave up 6 bases and J gave up 7 bases; unmatched junction bases: 6. Germline CDR1 and CDR2: SNHLY and FYNNEI. In nucleotides, the CDR3 is TGTGCCAGCAGGTGGGACAGGGATCGTGAAAAACTGTTTTTT. Amino acid sequence: CASRWDRDREKLFF.

The rearrangement joins TRBV6-1 to TRBJ2-3; 10 nucleotides agree with TRBD2. V gave up 5 bases and J gave up 1 base; unmatched junction bases: 3. Germline CDR1 is MNHNS and CDR2 is SASEGT. This CDR3 contains 15 residues. The DNA of the CDR3 is TGTGCCAGCAGTCCTCTAGCGGGGGGCACAGATACGCAGTATTTT. It translates to CASSPLAGGTDTQYF.

This rearrangement joins TRBV6-1 to TRBJ2-1; D gene uncertain. V lost 6 bases and J 14 bases, leaving 14 bases between the germline ends. Germline loops: CDR1 MNHNS, CDR2 SASEGT. The CDR3 spans 11 residues. The CDR3 spells CASSDSSAEFF. CDR3 nucleotide sequence: TGTGCCAGCAGCGACTCCTCGGCAGAGTTCTTC.

The rearrangement uses TRBV6-1 and TRBJ2-7; 10 bases are shared with TRBD1. This CDR3 contains 15 residues. Germline CDR1 reads MNHNS; CDR2 reads SASEGT. V lost 3 bases, J lost 4 bases, and 6 bases stayed unmatched. CDR3 DNA sequence: TGTGCCAGCAGTGATAGGACAGGGGGAGGGTACGAGCAGTACTTC. It specifies CASSDRTGGGYEQYF.

The gene calls are TRBV14 and TRBJ2-7; D is uncertain. V was trimmed by 0 bases and J by 1 base, leaving 13 bases between them. CDR3 size: 16 residues. Germline V lookup: CDR1 SGHDN, CDR2 FVKESK. CDR3 in DNA: TGTGCCAGCAGCCAAGAAAGGCGGCAGTTTTCCTACGAGCAGTACTTC. Its protein is CASSQERRQFSYEQYF.

With regard to this clone: This same CDR3 is encoded by further DNA sequences in the sample. This chain joins TRBV5-1 and TRBJ1-6, with D tentatively TRBD1 (5 bases). Trimming left V 0 bases short and J 10 bases short, with 8 bases between. The CDR3 has 13 residues. Germline CDR1 is SGHRS and CDR2 is YFSETQ. In DNA, the CDR3 is TGCGCCAGCAGCTTGGGGGGGGGATCACCCCTCCACTTT. Translation: CASSLGGGSPLHF.

This rearrangement joins TRBV27 to TRBJ1-4; tentatively, D is TRBD1 (5 bases). Deletions cut 3 bases from V and 10 bases from J, with 9 bases between. The germline V gene has CDR1 MNHEY and CDR2 SMNVEV (reference sequence). The CDR3 loop spans 12 amino acids. CDR3 residues: CASSFRGAKLFF. The CDR3 region has the DNA TGTGCCAGCAGTTTTAGGGGTGCAAAACTGTTTTTT.

The chain combines TRBV7-9 with TRBJ2-1; 12 nucleotides agree with TRBD2. Germline trimming cut 5 bases from V and 2 bases from J; bases unmatched to any gene: 7. This CDR3 spans 17 amino acids. Germline V gene data show CDR1 as SEHNR and CDR2 as FQNEAQ (reference sequence). The CDR3 sequence is CASSPYPSGGAYNEQFF. CDR3 DNA sequence: TGTGCCAGCAGCCCCTACCCTAGCGGGGGGGCCTACAATGAGCAGTTCTTC.

CDR3 amino acids: CASRKFGQSQYF. CDR3 coding DNA: TGTGCCAGCCGAAAATTTGGACAGTCGCAGTACTTC. J is TRBJ2-7 and V is TRBV5-8; weak D call: TRBD1 (6 bases). Per germline, CDR1 SGHTS and CDR2 YDEGEE. Trimming removed 7 bases from V and 9 bases from J, with 17 bases in between. CDR3 length: 12 amino acids.

This sequence joins TRBV29-1 and TRBJ2-5; 8 bases are a match to TRBD1. The DNA end is more similar to TRBJ2-7, so the J call may be wrong. This CDR3 has 12 amino acids. Germline values: CDR1 SQVTM, CDR2 ANQGSEA. DNA for the CDR3: TGCAGCGTCCGGACAGGGAGCTACGAGCAGTACTTC. It yields the protein CSVRTGSYEQYF.

The chain couples TRBV6-5 to TRBJ1-1; D possibly corresponds to TRBD1 (5 bases). Deletions cut 6 bases from V and 2 bases from J, with 10 bases between. The CDR3 has 13 amino acids. Germline V gene lookup returns CDR1 MNHEY and CDR2 SVGAGI. The CDR3 bases are TGTGCCAGCAGCCGGGGGATTAACACTGAAGCTTTCTTT. This gives the protein CASSRGINTEAFF.

This clone was observed a few times. A read error likely explains this, since a far larger clone differs by one base. The CDR3 coding sequence is TGTTCCAGCAGCCAAGATACGGAGCGATCCGAGCAGTACTTC. The encoded protein is CSSSQDTERSEQYF. This chain uses TRBV7-9 with TRBJ2-7; D is uncertain. The CDR3 totals 14 residues. Germline values: CDR1 SEHNR, CDR2 FQNEAQ (reference sequence).

The chain links TRBV7-2 to TRBJ2-5, with 15 nucleotides matching TRBD2. The V gene's germline CDR1 is SGHTA and CDR2 FQGNSA. Trimming at V came to 5 bases and at J to 4 bases, leaving 11 bases not matched to a gene. This CDR3 comprises 18 residues. Here the CDR3 DNA reads TGTGCCAGCAGCCTGGGACTAGCGGGGGGCCCGGGTGGAGAGACCCAGTACTTC. Its translation is CASSLGLAGGPGGETQYF.

The chain combines TRBV25-1 with TRBJ2-2, with D hard to call. The CDR3 runs 12 residues. Trimming removed 6 bases at V and 7 bases at J, with 9 bases between. Germline V gene sequence: CDR1 MGHDK, CDR2 SYGVNS. CDR3 loop: CASRRGSGELFF. The CDR3 DNA follows: TGTGCCAGCAGAAGAGGTAGCGGGGAGCTGTTTTTT.

In its sample, this clone was seen a few times. The chain links TRBV7-6 to TRBJ2-3; D unresolved. From germline, CDR1 is SGHVS and CDR2 FNYEAQ. This CDR3 spans 13 amino acids. V was pared by 4 bases and J by 6 bases, with 11 bases between. The CDR3: CASSSRLGDTQYF. In DNA form, the CDR3 reads TGTGCCAGCAGCTCCCGACTGGGTGATACGCAGTATTTT.

This clone was observed once. One end of the junction fails to match germline, which may point to a read error. This chain links TRBV6-5 with TRBJ1-1; TRBD1 might be the D (5 bases). The germline gives CDR1 MNHEY, CDR2 SVGAGI. The CDR3 has 14 residues. The CDR3 sequence is CASSYSRGSGEPLF. The DNA for the CDR3 is TGTGCCAGCAGTTACTCGAGGGGTTCGGGGGAGCCCCTCTTT.

Written as DNA, the CDR3 is TGTGCCAGCAGCTTGGCAGGGTTCCGGTCGGGTCAGCCCCAGCATTTT. Protein sequence: CASSLAGFRSGQPQHF. This chain uses TRBV5-6 with TRBJ1-5; TRBD1 might be the D (5 bases). V was cut by 0 bases and J by 6 bases, with 16 bases left in between. CDR3 length: 16 residues. Per germline, CDR1 SGHDT and CDR2 YYEEEE.

The chain is built from TRBV5-1 and TRBJ1-4; possibly TRBD1 for D (5 bases). The V end was cut by 4 bases, the J end by 2 bases, with 15 bases between. The CDR3 is 16 residues long. Per germline, CDR1 SGHRS and CDR2 YFSETQ. CDR3 DNA: TGCGCCAGCAGCCTGGGATCAGGGTTCACTAATGAAAAACTGTTTTTT. This encodes CASSLGSGFTNEKLFF.